Following are 31 T cell receptor beta chains from one sample sequenced in a study of Ad26.COV2.S vaccination and SARS-CoV-2 variants. Sequencing used immunoSEQ multiplex PCR; TCRdb keeps in-frame clones, though not all of them. The profile shows around 320,000 clones, 86% of them singletons. Treatment: some 20 received Ad26.COV2.S at low or high dose, single or two shots; several received placebo; per-sample allocation not given. The study sampled participants on day 63 after the first vaccine or placebo injection. This specimen was peripheral blood, taken in a trial of Ad26.COV2.S vaccine versus placebo. These receptors all stem from a person between 18 and 59 years old who received the Ad26.COV2.S COVID-19 vaccine or a placebo.

The rearrangement joins TRBV30 to TRBJ1-1; 8 bases fit TRBD1. Per germline, CDR1 GTSNPN and CDR2 SVGIG (reference sequence). After removal of 4 bases from V and 6 bases from J, the junction contained 10 bases not matched to a gene. The CDR3 extends over 14 amino acids. The CDR3 reads CAWMFRTGRAEAFF. The DNA for the CDR3 is TGTGCCTGGATGTTCCGGACAGGGAGGGCTGAAGCTTTCTTT.

This clone was found once. V usage is TRBV11-2 and J usage is TRBJ2-1, with D possibly TRBD2 on 6 matching bases. Germline CDR1 and CDR2: SGHAT and FQNNGV. Trimming took 5 bases from V and 3 from J, leaving 23 bases between them. The CDR3 sequence is 18 residues long. The chain's CDR3 is CASSEAGFRGKGYNEQFF. CDR3 bases: TGTGCCAGCAGCGAAGCGGGTTTTCGGGGGAAAGGCTACAATGAGCAGTTCTTC.

This clone was recorded only once. The V call is TRBV30, the J call TRBJ1-1, with unresolved D. Germline CDR1 reads GTSNPN; CDR2 reads SVGIG (reference sequence). Trimming removed 3 bases at V and 4 bases at J, with 18 bases between. This CDR3 region has 15 residues. DNA for the CDR3: TGTGCCTGGAGGAAACCAACGCTCTACGGCACTGAAGCTTTCTTT. As protein: CAWRKPTLYGTEAFF.

This sequence joins TRBV7-7 and TRBJ2-1; 9 nucleotides agree with TRBD1. The CDR3 loop spans 16 amino acids. V was pared by 0 bases and J by 7 bases, with 7 bases of the junction left unmatched. In germline, CDR1 is SSHAT, CDR2 FNYEAQ (reference sequence). DNA of the CDR3: TGTGCCAGCAGCTTAGCTCCGGGACAGGGTGTGAATGAGCAGTTCTTC. It specifies CASSLAPGQGVNEQFF.

The chain has TRBV5-1 and TRBJ1-1, with D tentatively TRBD1 (6 bases). The V end lost 2 bases, the J end lost 1 base, and 12 bases lay between the germline ends. The CDR3 has 15 amino acids. Germline V CDR1 and CDR2: SGHRS, YFSETQ. CDR3 protein: CASSLGTYTNTEAFF. The CDR3 DNA is TGCGCCAGCAGCTTAGGGACATATACGAACACTGAAGCTTTCTTT.

In DNA, the CDR3 is TGTGCCAGCAGCCCAGGACAGGGAACTGGAAACACCATATATTTT. Amino acids: CASSPGQGTGNTIYF. This chain joins TRBV9 and TRBJ1-3; 8 nucleotides align to TRBD1. V lost 4 bases, J lost 2 bases, and 5 bases stayed unmatched. The CDR3 has 15 residues. Germline CDR1 reads SGDLS; CDR2 reads YYNGEE. Together with reference TRBV9 and TRBJ1-3, the CDR3 gives the full variable domain: DSGVTQTPKHLITATGQRVTLRCSPRSGDLSVYWYQQSLDQGLQFLIQYYNGEERAKGNILERFSAQQFPDLHSELNLSSLELGDSALYFCASSPGQGTGNTIYFGEGSWLTVV.

The chain links TRBV7-2 to TRBJ1-1; D remains unclear. The CDR3 sequence is 14 residues long. Germline-derived CDR1 and CDR2 are SGHTA and FQGNSA. V was shortened by 1 base and J by 11 bases, with 17 bases between the two germline ends. DNA of the CDR3: TGTGCCAGCAGCTTAGGCGGCGCTCTAGGCCTGGCTTTCTTT. Translated: CASSLGGALGLAFF.

The rearrangement joins TRBV9 to TRBJ1-5; D unclear. The CDR3 contains 14 residues. Trimming took off 4 bases at V and 1 base at J, with 9 bases between the two ends. CDR1 is SGDLS and CDR2 is YYNGEE in the germline V gene. The CDR3 region has the DNA TGTGCCAGCAGCCCAAGCCCCAGCAATCAGCCCCAGCATTTT. Translating it yields CASSPSPSNQPQHF.

The CDR3 here is CASSEQGAKDQPQHF. The DNA of the CDR3 is TGTGCCAGCAGTGAACAGGGGGCTAAGGATCAGCCCCAGCATTTT. The J gene is TRBJ1-5, the V gene TRBV2; 8 nucleotides agree with TRBD1. Looked up from germline, CDR1 is SNHLY and CDR2 is FYNNEI. V shed 2 bases and J 5 bases; nucleotides not matched to a gene: 5. The CDR3 runs 15 residues.

The chain is built from TRBV15 and TRBJ1-5; possible D gene TRBD1, 5 bases. V dropped 1 base and J dropped 11 bases, with 18 bases sitting between them. Germline-derived CDR1 and CDR2 are LNHNV and YYDKDF (reference sequence). CDR3 size: 15 residues. The CDR3 nucleotides are TGTGCCACCAGCAGAGGGCCCGGGAGGCAGGGTACCCAGCATTTT. This translates into CATSRGPGRQGTQHF.

The chain employs TRBV5-5 and TRBJ1-4, with 8 bases matching TRBD1. Trimming took 4 bases from V and 8 from J; bases not matched to a gene: 10. This CDR3 has 15 amino acids. Germline loops: CDR1 SGHKS, CDR2 YYEKEE (reference sequence). The CDR3 DNA sequence: TGTGCCAGCAGCCACGCTGGACAGGGCATAGAAAAACTGTTTTTT. Residues: CASSHAGQGIEKLFF.

The gene calls are TRBV7-8 and TRBJ2-3; 8 positions agree with TRBD1. Trimming at V came to 4 bases and at J to 0 bases, leaving 12 bases not matched to a gene. Germline values: CDR1 SGHVS, CDR2 FQNEAQ. CDR3 length: 18 residues. In nucleotides, the CDR3 is TGTGCCAGCAGCTCCCGCGCCGGGACAGGAACTAGCACAGATACGCAGTATTTT. Translating gives CASSSRAGTGTSTDTQYF.

The chain recombines TRBV7-3 with TRBJ2-7; 12 bases agree with TRBD2. J was trimmed by 5 bases and V by 5 bases; bases with no gene match: 13. The germline CDR1 and CDR2 sequences are SGHTA and FQGTGA. There are 17 residues in the CDR3. The DNA of the CDR3 is TGTGCCAGCAGCCTCCGGACTAGCGGGGCAACTCTCAACGAGCAGTACTTC. Translation gives CASSLRTSGATLNEQYF.

The chain employs TRBV12-3 or TRBV12-4 and TRBJ1-1; TRBD1 matches 7 bases. The CDR3 has 13 residues. After removal of 2 bases from V and 11 bases from J, the junction contained 8 bases not matched to a gene. The CDR3 nucleotides read TGTGCCAGCAGTTTAAATCACGGGACAGAGGCTTTCTTT. Translating gives CASSLNHGTEAFF.

This chain connects TRBV12-5 to TRBJ2-3, with D perhaps matching TRBD1 (6 bases). CDR1 is LGHNT, CDR2 FRNRAP, per germline. Between the trimmed V and J ends, which lost 6 bases and 1 base, there was a span of 11 bases. CDR3 length equals 14 residues. CDR3 loop: CASGKTGGTDTQYF. CDR3 bases: TGTGCTAGTGGAAAGACAGGAGGCACAGATACGCAGTATTTT.

In this sample, this clone turned up a few times. This chain uses TRBV6-5 with TRBJ2-7, with D tentatively TRBD1 (5 bases). V dropped 6 bases and J dropped 0 bases, with 12 bases sitting between them. This CDR3 is built from 14 residues. CDR1 is MNHEY, CDR2 SVGAGI, per germline. CDR3 bases: TGTGCCAGCAGACGCCCAGGGCGCTCCTACGAGCAGTACTTC. Its protein product is CASRRPGRSYEQYF.

The J gene is TRBJ2-3, the V gene TRBV11-2; maybe TRBD2 (6 bases). Germline lookup yields CDR1 SGHAT and CDR2 FQNNGV. The CDR3 is 16 residues long. V gave up 2 bases and J gave up 4 bases, with 16 bases separating them. The CDR3 loop is CASSLLDYRIPDTQYF. The CDR3 DNA is TGTGCCAGCAGCTTACTGGACTACCGGATTCCAGATACGCAGTATTTT.

The chain links TRBV27 to TRBJ2-3; no firm D call. The CDR3 length is 15 residues. Germline V gives CDR1 MNHEY, CDR2 SMNVEV (reference sequence). V was shortened by 3 bases and J by 5 bases, with 15 bases between the two germline ends. CDR3 in DNA: TGTGCCAGCAGTTTTTTACTGGATTTTCGAGATACGCAGTATTTT. This encodes CASSFLLDFRDTQYF.

Only a few counts were recorded for this clone. This rearrangement joins TRBV18 to TRBJ1-3; a weak D match, TRBD1 (6 bases). Trimming left V 4 bases short and J 4 bases short, with 14 bases between. Per germline, CDR1 KGHSH and CDR2 LQKENI. There are 15 residues in the CDR3. CDR3 nucleotides: TGTGCCAGCTCACTACAGGGTACAGGAGGAAACACCATATATTTT. Protein sequence: CASSLQGTGGNTIYF.

This sequence joins TRBV5-1 and TRBJ2-7; D is possibly TRBD2 (6 bases). Germline CDR1 is SGHRS and CDR2 is YFSETQ. The length of the CDR3 is 15 residues. The ends were cut back, 3 bases at V and 2 bases at J, with 15 bases in the middle. CDR3 amino acids: CASSSVRGLAYEQYF. CDR3 DNA: TGCGCCAGCAGCTCAGTGAGGGGACTGGCCTACGAGCAGTACTTC.

The chain joins TRBV19 to TRBJ1-1, with 9 bases aligning to TRBD1. The germline gives CDR1 LNHDA, CDR2 SQIVND (reference sequence). V shed 3 bases, J shed 6 bases, and the junction held 5 bases outside the gene matches. CDR3 length: 14 amino acids. CDR3: CASSIGTGNAEAFF. Here the CDR3 DNA reads TGTGCCAGTAGTATCGGGACAGGGAATGCTGAAGCTTTCTTT.

The rearrangement links TRBV18 to TRBJ2-2; 7 bases match TRBD1. After removal of 6 bases from V and 0 bases from J, the junction contained 4 bases not matched to a gene. The CDR3 length is 15 residues. Germline assignment: CDR1 KGHSH and CDR2 LQKENI. The chain's CDR3 is CASSPDRTNTGELFF. DNA for the CDR3: TGTGCCAGCTCCCCGGACAGGACGAACACCGGGGAGCTGTTTTTT.

This clone occurred a few times. This chain links TRBV6-6 with TRBJ1-3; 8 nucleotides match TRBD1. V lost 4 bases and J lost 4; bases outside the gene matches: 0. The CDR3 length is 13 residues. Germline CDR1 MNHNY, CDR2 SVGAGI (reference sequence). CDR3 sequence reads: CASSWDRGNTIYF. Written as DNA, the CDR3 is TGTGCCAGCAGTTGGGACAGGGGAAACACCATATATTTT.

This clone is a singleton in its sample. The chain is built from TRBV7-9 and TRBJ2-7; 7 bases map to TRBD1. V was clipped by 5 bases and J by 0 bases; unmatched bases: 4. The length of the CDR3 is 14 residues. The germline V gene has CDR1 SEHNR and CDR2 FQNEAQ (reference sequence). The CDR3 DNA is TGTGCCAGCAGCCGGGGACAGACCTCCTACGAGCAGTACTTC. As protein: CASSRGQTSYEQYF.

J is TRBJ1-5 and V is TRBV5-4, with unresolved D. CDR1 is SGHNT, CDR2 YYREEE, per germline (reference sequence). Trimming cost V 5 bases and J 3 bases, with 12 bases left between them. The CDR3 has 14 residues. CDR3 amino acids: CASSYDFTNQPQHF. The CDR3 nucleotides read TGTGCCAGCAGTTATGACTTTACCAATCAGCCCCAGCATTTT.

V and J are TRBV30 and TRBJ1-4; D is undetermined. The CDR3 contains 10 residues. The germline V and J ends were trimmed by 1 base and 9 bases, with 3 bases remaining between them. Germline V lookup: CDR1 GTSNPN, CDR2 SVGIG (reference sequence). CDR3 loop: CAWSGQKLFF. The CDR3, as DNA: TGTGCCTGGAGTGGTCAAAAACTGTTTTTT.

In its sample, this clone was seen once. The V gene is TRBV13, the J gene TRBJ1-2; 10 positions agree with TRBD1. V trimming: 6 bases; J trimming: 7 bases; junction bases outside the gene matches: 11. The CDR3 has 15 residues. Germline loops: CDR1 PRHDT, CDR2 FYEKMQ (reference sequence). As DNA, the CDR3 is TGTGCCAGCAGGATCTCCGGGACAGGGGCCGGTGGCTACACCTTC. It encodes CASRISGTGAGGYTF.

The CDR3 DNA sequence: TGTGCCAGCAGCGCAGCTACTGAAAAACTGTTTTTT. As protein: CASSAATEKLFF. The rearrangement uses TRBV7-2 and TRBJ1-4; D is uncertain. This CDR3 contains 12 residues. The V and J ends lost 5 bases and 7 bases respectively, with 8 bases between them. CDR1 and CDR2 (germline): SGHTA, FQGNSA.

The V call is TRBV30, the J call TRBJ1-3; D not certain. The length of the CDR3 is 14 residues. Germline loops: CDR1 GTSNPN, CDR2 SVGIG (reference sequence). V was pared by 1 base and J by 6 bases, with 13 bases between. The CDR3: CAWSGVGNENTIYF. In DNA form, the CDR3 reads TGTGCCTGGAGTGGGGTAGGGAATGAAAACACCATATATTTT.

This clone occurred once. J is TRBJ2-2 and V is TRBV3-1 (or the pseudogene TRBV3-2); a possible D gene is TRBD2 (5 bases). CDR1 is LGHDT, CDR2 YNNKEL, per germline (reference sequence). The length of the CDR3 is 15 residues. V lost 2 bases and J 6 bases, leaving 13 bases between the germline ends. The CDR3 DNA sequence: TGTGCCAGCAGCCAACGGGGTTGGTCGGCCGGGGAGCTGTTTTTT. The encoded protein is CASSQRGWSAGELFF.

The V and J genes are TRBV6-4 and TRBJ2-1; no clear D. With 3 bases removed from V and 3 bases from J, the gap between germline ends came to 12 bases. The length of the CDR3 is 15 residues. Germline V lookup: CDR1 MRHNA, CDR2 SNTAGT. CDR3 amino acids: CASSESGRDYNEQFF. The CDR3 DNA sequence: TGTGCCAGCAGTGAATCGGGCAGAGACTACAATGAGCAGTTCTTC.